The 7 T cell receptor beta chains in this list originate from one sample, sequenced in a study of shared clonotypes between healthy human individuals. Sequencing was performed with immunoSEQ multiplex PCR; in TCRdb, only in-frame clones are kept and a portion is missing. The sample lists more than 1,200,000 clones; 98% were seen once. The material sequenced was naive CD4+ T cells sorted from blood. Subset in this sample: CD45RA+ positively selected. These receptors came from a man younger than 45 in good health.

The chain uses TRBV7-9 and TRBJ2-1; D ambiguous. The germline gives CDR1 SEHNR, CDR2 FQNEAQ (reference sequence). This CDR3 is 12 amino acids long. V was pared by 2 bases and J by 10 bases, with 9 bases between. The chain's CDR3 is CASSLIGMEQFF. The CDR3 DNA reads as TGTGCCAGCAGCTTAATAGGGATGGAGCAGTTCTTC.

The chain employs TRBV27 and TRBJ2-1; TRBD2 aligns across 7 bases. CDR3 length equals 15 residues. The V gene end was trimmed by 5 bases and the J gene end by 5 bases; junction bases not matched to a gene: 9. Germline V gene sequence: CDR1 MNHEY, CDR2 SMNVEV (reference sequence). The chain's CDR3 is CASSPLAEPNNEQFF. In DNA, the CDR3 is TGTGCCAGCAGTCCTCTAGCGGAGCCCAACAATGAGCAGTTCTTC.

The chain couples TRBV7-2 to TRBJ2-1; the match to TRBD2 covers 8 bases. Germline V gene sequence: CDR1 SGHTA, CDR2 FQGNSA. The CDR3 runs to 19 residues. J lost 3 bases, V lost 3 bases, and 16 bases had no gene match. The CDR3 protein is CASSFTAPQAGEFYNEQFF. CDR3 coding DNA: TGTGCCAGCAGCTTCACAGCTCCGCAAGCGGGAGAATTCTACAATGAGCAGTTCTTC.

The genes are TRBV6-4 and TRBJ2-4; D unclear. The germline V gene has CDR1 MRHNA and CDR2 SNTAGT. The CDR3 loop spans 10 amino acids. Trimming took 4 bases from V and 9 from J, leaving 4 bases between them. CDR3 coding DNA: TGTGCCAGCAGTGGTTGCATTCAGTACTTC. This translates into CASSGCIQYF.

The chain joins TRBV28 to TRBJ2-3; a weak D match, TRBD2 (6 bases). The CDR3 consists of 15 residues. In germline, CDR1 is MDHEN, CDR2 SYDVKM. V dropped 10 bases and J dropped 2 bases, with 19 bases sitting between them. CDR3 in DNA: TGTGCCACCATAAATCTCCGGGAGAACACAGATACGCAGTATTTT. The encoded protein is CATINLRENTDTQYF.

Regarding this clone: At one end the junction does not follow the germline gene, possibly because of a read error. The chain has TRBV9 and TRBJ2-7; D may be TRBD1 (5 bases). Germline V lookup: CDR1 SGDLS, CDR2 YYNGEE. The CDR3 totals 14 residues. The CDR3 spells CASSVGGSSSEQYF. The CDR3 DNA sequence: TGTGCCAGCAGCGTAGGGGGCAGTTCCTCCGAGCAGTACTTC.

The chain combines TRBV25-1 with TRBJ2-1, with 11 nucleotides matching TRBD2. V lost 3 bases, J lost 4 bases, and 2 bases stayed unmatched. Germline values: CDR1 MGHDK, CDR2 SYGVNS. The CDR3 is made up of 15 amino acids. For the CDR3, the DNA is TGTGCCAGCAGTGAGGGACTAGCGGCATACAATGAGCAGTTCTTC. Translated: CASSEGLAAYNEQFF.